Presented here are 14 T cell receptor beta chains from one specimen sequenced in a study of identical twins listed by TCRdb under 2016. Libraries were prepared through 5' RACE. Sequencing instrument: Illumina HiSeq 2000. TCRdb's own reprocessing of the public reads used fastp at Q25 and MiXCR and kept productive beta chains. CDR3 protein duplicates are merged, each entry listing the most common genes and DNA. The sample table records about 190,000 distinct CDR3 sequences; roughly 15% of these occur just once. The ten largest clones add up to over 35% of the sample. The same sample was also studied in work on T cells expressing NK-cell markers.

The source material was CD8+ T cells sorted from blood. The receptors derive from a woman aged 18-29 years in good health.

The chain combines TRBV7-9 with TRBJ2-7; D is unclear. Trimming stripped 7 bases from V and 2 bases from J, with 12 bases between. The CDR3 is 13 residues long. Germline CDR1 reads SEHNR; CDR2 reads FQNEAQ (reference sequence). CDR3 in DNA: TGTGCCAGCACCATACTCGTTGCCTACGAGCAGTACTTC. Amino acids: CASTILVAYEQYF.

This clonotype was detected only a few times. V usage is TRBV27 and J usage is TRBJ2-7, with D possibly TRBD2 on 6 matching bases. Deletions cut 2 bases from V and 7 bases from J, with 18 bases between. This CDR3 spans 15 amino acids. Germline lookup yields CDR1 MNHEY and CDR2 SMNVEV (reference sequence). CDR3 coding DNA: TGTGCCAGCAGTTTAACAGGTATCGGTCGGGGGGAGCAGTACTTC. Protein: CASSLTGIGRGEQYF.

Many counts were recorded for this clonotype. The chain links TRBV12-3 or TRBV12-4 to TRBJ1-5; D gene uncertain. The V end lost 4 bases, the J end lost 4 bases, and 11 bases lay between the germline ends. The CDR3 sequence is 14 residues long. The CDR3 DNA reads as TGTGCCAGCAGTTACCGACGGATAAATCAGCCCCAGCATTTT. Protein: CASSYRRINQPQHF.

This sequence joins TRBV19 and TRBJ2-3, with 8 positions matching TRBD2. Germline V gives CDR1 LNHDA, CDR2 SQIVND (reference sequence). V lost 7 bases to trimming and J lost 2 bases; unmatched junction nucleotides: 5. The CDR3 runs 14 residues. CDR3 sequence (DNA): TGTGCCAGTAAAACTAGCGGATACACAGATACGCAGTATTTT. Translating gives CASKTSGYTDTQYF.

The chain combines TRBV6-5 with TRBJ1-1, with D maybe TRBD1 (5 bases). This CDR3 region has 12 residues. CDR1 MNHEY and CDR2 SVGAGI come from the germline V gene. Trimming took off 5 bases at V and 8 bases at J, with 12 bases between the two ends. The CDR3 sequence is CASSQGNGEAFF. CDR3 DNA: TGTGCCAGCAGTCAGGGTAATGGGGAAGCTTTCTTT.

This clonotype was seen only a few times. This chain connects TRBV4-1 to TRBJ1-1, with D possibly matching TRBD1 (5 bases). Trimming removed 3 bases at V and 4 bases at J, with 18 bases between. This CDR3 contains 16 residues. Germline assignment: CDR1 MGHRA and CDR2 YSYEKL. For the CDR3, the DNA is TGCGCCAGCAGCCAGGGGCGGGGGGGTAGGACCACTGAAGCTTTCTTT. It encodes CASSQGRGGRTTEAFF.

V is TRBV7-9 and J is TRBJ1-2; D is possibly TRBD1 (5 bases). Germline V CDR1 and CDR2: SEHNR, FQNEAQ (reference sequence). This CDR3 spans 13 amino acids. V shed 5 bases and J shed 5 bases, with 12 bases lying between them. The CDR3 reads CASSPGTPYGYTF. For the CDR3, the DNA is TGTGCCAGCAGCCCCGGGACTCCTTATGGCTACACCTTC. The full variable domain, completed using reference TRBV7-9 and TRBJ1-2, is DTGVSQNPRHKITKRGQNVTFRCDPISEHNRLYWYRQTLGQGPEFLTYFQNEAQLEKSRLLSDRFSAERPKGSFSTLEIQRTEQGDSAMYLCASSPGTPYGYTFGSGTRLTVV.

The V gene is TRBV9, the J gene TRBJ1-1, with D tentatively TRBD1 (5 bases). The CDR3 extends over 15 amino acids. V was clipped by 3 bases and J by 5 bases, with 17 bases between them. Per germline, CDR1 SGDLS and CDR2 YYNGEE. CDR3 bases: TGTGCCAGCAGCGGGGCGGGGGGTAGATCAACTGAAGCTTTCTTT. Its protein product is CASSGAGGRSTEAFF.

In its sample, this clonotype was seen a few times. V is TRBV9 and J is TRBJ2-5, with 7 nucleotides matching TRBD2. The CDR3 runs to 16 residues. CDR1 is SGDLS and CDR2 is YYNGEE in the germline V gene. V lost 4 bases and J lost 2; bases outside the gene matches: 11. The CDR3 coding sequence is TGTGCCAGCAGCCAAGAGGGCGGGAGTTATCAAGAGACCCAGTACTTC. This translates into CASSQEGGSYQETQYF. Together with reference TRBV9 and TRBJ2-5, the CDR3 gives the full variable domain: DSGVTQTPKHLITATGQRVTLRCSPRSGDLSVYWYQQSLDQGLQFLIQYYNGEERAKGNILERFSAQQFPDLHSELNLSSLELGDSALYFCASSQEGGSYQETQYFGPGTRLLVL.

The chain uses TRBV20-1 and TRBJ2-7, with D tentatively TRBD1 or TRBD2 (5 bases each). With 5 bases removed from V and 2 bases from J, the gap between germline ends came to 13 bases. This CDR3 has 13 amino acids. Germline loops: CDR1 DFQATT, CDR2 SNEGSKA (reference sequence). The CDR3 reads CSAGGPGPYEQYF. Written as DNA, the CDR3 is TGCAGTGCTGGAGGCCCAGGGCCCTACGAGCAGTACTTC.

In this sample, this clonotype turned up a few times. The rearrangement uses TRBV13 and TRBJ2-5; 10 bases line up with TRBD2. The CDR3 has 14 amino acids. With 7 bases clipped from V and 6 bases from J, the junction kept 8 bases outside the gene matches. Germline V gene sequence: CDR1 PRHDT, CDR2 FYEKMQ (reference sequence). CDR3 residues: CASMGAGGLKTQYF. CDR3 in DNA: TGTGCCAGCATGGGAGCGGGAGGGTTGAAGACCCAGTACTTC.

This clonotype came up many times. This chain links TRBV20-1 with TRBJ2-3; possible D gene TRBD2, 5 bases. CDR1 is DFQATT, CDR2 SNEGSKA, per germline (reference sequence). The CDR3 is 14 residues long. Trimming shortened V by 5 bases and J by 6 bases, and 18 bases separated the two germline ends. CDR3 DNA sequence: TGCAGTGCTGAAAATGCCGACGGGGTGGATACGCAGTATTTT. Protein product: CSAENADGVDTQYF.

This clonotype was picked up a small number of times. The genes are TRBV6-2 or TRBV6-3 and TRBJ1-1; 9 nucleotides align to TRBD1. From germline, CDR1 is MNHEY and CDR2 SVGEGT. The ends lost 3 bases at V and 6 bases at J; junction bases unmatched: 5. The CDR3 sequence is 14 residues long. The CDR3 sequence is CASSYNRGLSEAFF. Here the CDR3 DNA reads TGTGCCAGCAGTTATAACAGGGGGCTCTCTGAAGCTTTCTTT.

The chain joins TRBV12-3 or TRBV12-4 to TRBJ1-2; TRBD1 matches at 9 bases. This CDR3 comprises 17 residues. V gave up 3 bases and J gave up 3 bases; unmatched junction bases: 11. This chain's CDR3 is CASSFSLQGAGDYGYTF. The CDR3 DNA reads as TGTGCCAGCAGTTTTAGCTTACAGGGGGCAGGTGACTATGGCTACACCTTC.